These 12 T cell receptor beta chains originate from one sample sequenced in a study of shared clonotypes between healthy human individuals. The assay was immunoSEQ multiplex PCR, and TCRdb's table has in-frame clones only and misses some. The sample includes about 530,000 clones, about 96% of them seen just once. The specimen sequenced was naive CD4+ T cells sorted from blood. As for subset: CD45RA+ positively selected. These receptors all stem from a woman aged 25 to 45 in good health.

The CDR3 bases are TGTGCCAGCAGCCTCTTCTTAGGTATAGAAGATAGCAATCAGCCCCAGCATTTT. Its protein product is CASSLFLGIEDSNQPQHF. V and J are TRBV5-8 and TRBJ1-5; no definite D call. V gave up 4 bases and J gave up 0 bases, with 20 bases separating them. This CDR3 has 18 amino acids. The germline V gene encodes CDR1 SGHTS and CDR2 YDEGEE.

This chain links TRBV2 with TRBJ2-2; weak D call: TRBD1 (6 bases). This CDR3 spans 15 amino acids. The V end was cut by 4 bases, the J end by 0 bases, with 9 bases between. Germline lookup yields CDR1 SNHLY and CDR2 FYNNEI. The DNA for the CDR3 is TGTGCCAGCAGTGGTACAGGGTCGAACACCGGGGAGCTGTTTTTT. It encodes CASSGTGSNTGELFF.

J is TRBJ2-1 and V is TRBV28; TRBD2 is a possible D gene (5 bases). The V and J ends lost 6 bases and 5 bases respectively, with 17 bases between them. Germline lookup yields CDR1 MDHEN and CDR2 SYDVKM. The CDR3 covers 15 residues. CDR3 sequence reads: CASRGDVERNNEQFF. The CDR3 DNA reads TGTGCCAGCAGGGGCGACGTGGAGCGGAACAATGAGCAGTTCTTC.

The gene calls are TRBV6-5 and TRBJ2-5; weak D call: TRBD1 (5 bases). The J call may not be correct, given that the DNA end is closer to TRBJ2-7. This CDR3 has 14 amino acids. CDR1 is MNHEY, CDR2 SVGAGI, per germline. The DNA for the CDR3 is TGTGCCAGCAGTTCGACAGCTGTATTCTACGAGCAGTACTTC. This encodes CASSSTAVFYEQYF.

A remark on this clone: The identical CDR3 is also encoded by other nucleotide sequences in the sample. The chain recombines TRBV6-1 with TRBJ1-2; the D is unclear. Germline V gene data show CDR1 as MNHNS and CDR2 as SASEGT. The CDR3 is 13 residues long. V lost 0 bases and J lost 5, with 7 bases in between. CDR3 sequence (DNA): TGTGCCAGCAGTGAAGCGGGCAGATATGGCTACACCTTC. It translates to CASSEAGRYGYTF.

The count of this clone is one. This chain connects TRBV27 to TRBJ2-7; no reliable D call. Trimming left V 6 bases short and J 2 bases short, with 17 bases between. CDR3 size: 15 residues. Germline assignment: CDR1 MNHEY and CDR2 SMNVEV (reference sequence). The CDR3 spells CASSNSPSPPYEQYF. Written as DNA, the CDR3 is TGTGCCAGCAGCAATAGTCCCTCCCCCCCCTACGAGCAGTACTTC.

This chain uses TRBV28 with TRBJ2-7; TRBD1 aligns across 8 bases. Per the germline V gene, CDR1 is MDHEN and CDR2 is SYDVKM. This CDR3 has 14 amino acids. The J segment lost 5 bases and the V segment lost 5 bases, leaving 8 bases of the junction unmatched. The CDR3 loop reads CASSGPDRVDEQYF. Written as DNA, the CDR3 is TGTGCCAGCAGTGGCCCGGACAGGGTCGACGAGCAGTACTTC.

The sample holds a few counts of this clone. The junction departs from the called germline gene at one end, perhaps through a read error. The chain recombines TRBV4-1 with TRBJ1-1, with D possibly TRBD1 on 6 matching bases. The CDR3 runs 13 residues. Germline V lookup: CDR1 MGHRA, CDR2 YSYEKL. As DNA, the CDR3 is TGCGCCAGCAGCCCAGTTGAGGGACAAAAGTCTCTCTTT. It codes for CASSPVEGQKSLF.

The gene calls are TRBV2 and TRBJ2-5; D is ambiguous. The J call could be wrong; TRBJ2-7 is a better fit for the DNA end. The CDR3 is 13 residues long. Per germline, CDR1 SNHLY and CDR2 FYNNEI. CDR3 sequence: CASSVGGSYEQYF. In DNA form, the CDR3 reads TGTGCCAGCAGTGTCGGCGGATCCTACGAGCAGTACTTC.

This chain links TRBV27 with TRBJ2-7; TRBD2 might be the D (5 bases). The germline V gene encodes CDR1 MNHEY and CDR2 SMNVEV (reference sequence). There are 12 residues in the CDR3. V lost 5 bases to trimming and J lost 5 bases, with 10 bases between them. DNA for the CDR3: TGTGCCAGCAGTCGCTGGCGGGACGAGCAGTACTTC. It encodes CASSRWRDEQYF.

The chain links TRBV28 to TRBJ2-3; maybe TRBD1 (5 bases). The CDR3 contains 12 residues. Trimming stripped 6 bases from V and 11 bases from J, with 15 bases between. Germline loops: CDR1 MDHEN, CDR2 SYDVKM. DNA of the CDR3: TGTGCCAGCAGAACAGAGTTAGGGGAGCAGTATTTT. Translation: CASRTELGEQYF.

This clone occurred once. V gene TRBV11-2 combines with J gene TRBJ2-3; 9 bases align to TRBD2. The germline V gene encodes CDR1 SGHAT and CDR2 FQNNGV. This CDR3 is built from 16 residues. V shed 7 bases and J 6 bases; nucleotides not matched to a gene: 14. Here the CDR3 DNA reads TGTGCCAGCACAGCGACAGGCGGGAGGGCCTCGGATACGCAGTATTTT. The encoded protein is CASTATGGRASDTQYF.